This TCR beta chain was recovered during a study of OX40 agonist ivuxolimab in advanced cancers. About the full investigation: Ivuxolimab, which targeted the costimulatory receptor OX40 (CD134), was an agonistic, fully human IgG2 monoclonal antibody. Three dose-escalation patients achieved partial responses, one with hepatocellular carcinoma and two with cutaneous melanoma. Among the roughly 54 dose-escalation patients, about 19 had hepatocellular carcinoma, 15 or so melanoma, 9 renal cell carcinoma and 9 head and neck cancer. In the dose-escalation cohort, 65% to 90% of patients were male, and the mean age was about 55 years, with a range of about 23 to 80. Patients were allowed to have had prior anti-PD-1, anti-PD-L1 or anti-CTLA-4 therapy, and more than 30% of the dose-escalation patients had previously received checkpoint inhibitors. Peripheral TCRbeta sequencing aimed to test whether ivuxolimab altered TCR sequence diversity and caused clonal T-cell expansion. Intravenous ivuxolimab was administered to patients every 2 weeks at six dose levels: 0.01, 0.1, 0.3, 1.5, 3 and 10 mg/kg. The paper covers the monotherapy dose-escalation part of the phase I ivuxolimab trial, which included N ≈ 50 patients.

The trial excluded patients who had a history of autoimmune disease or who were on systemic immunosuppression. Peripheral blood for TCR sequencing was collected from all dose cohorts at baseline, on cycle 4 day 1, and on cycle 7 day 1. The samples were drawn from a first-in-human, open-label, multicenter phase I dose-escalation trial of ivuxolimab. Adults with locally advanced or metastatic melanoma, renal cell carcinoma, hepatocellular carcinoma or head and neck squamous cell carcinoma were enrolled in the trial. CD4+ and CD8+ T cells were sorted separately from peripheral blood before TCR sequencing. V loses 3 bases of germline sequence and J loses 0 bases, and the interval between the two ends is 9 bases. CDR1 and CDR2 (KGHSH, LQKENI) derive from the germline V gene. The CDR3 goes from the cysteine to the phenylalanine over 15 residues. The read is trimmed to its CDR3 DNA, 45 bases read in frame from base 1.

About this clone: Its antigen is currently not known. Base qualities are not recorded, but no much larger clone differs from it by a single base. The sample contains more than one DNA sequence encoding this CDR3.

Results and caveats for the whole study, not just this receptor: After ivuxolimab, more expanded clones were found on average in CD8+ T cells than in CD4+ T cells. Low levels of normalized T-cell clonal expansion were also shown by some nonresponding patients. At doses from 0.1 to 3.0 mg/kg, clonal expansion was seen in both CD4+ and CD8+ blood T cells between baseline and week 6. Which antigens the clonally expanded peripheral T cells were specific for was not determined. In the 0.1-3.0 mg/kg groups, partial responders were among the patients with the lowest normalized peripheral clonal expansion, particularly in CD8+ T cells.

Genomic DNA was isolated from the sorted cells so that the TCRbeta CDR3 region could be sequenced. TCRbeta CDR3 regions were sequenced using the immunoSEQ Assay. The table comes from immuneACCESS by way of TCRdb, which keeps in-frame sequences with V and J called. Part of the clones is missing from these tables; in studies checked, under half for an unresolved V gene and the rest for unknown reasons. The sample includes tens of thousands of clones, with 86% observed a single time. About 2% of the sample is in the top ten clones. The sequence was obtained from an adult with an advanced solid tumor such as melanoma, head and neck, liver or kidney cancer. The sample consisted of CD4+ or CD8+ T cells sorted from blood, taken in a trial of the OX40 agonist ivuxolimab. The chain links TRBV18 with TRBJ1-5, with the D gene uncertain. The CDR3 is CASSPGGASNQPQHF. At the DNA level, the sequence is TGTGCCAGCTCACCGGGAGGAGCTAGCAATCAGCCCCAGCATTTT.